The present TCR beta chain was sequenced within a study of identical twins (dated by TCRdb to the mid-2010s). About the study as a whole: The study deep-sequenced TCR alpha and beta repertoires from monozygotic twins, unrelated adults of various ages and cord blood to test whether fetal clonotypes persist. Replicate twin experiments were performed at different times using different library preparation protocols to rule out contamination.

All donors were healthy Caucasians. The twin cohort consisted of three pairs of female monozygotic twins, all aged about 18 to 30 years. Peripheral blood mononuclear cells were used as the source from which RNA for TCR libraries was isolated. Notes on this clonotype: Its antigen is unknown. The record has no base qualities; no much larger clone is one base away.

Broad study findings and their caveats: Excess twin sharing in beta out-of-frame sequences was weaker because fewer shared sequences lowered the signal-to-noise ratio. Zero-insertion analyses could be partly confounded by invariant T cells such as MAIT and iNKT, though diverse VJ usage argued against such confounding for most clonotypes. Fewer insertions were carried by abundant cord blood beta clonotypes; a weaker similar trend was observed in young adult naive repertoires, while no such trend was observed in memory repertoires. Conclusions relied on cross-sectional statistical analysis, since the same donors could not be followed over many years. In monozygotic twins, recombination models systematically underestimated out-of-frame TCR alpha sharing, but the models matched the sharing seen between unrelated individuals. Compared with coincidental sharing between unrelated individuals, out-of-frame TCR alpha sequences shared between twins had an excess of sequences with low generation probability.

The germline ends are 21 bases apart after V is trimmed by 10 bases and J by 0 bases. The germline V gene encodes CDR1 LNHNV and CDR2 YYDKDF (reference sequence). Measured from the cysteine to the phenylalanine, the CDR3 is 16 residues long. CDR3 DNA only is kept here, 48 bases in frame from base 1. Receptor amplification or capture employed 5' RACE. The run used an Illumina HiSeq 2000. Template switching introduced a universal primer binding site; the final cDNA contained a unique molecular identifier, enabling accurate counting of TCR cDNA molecules. First-strand cDNA for TCR alpha and beta chains was synthesized from specific primers in the conserved constant-segment region. To control for contamination, every cDNA library was double barcoded, receiving both a SMART-Mk sample barcode and Illumina barcodes. TruSeq adapter sequences along with Illumina sample barcodes were introduced in two successive PCR steps. The Illumina HiSeq platform was used with custom primers to sequence TCR alpha and beta cDNA libraries. The authors' analysis ran thus. Raw reads were processed with MiGEC to extract unique molecular identifiers, and MiXCR was used to determine CDR3 positions. For each individual, recombination models were inferred using an EM algorithm with the repgenHMM and IGoR tools. Shared clonotype analysis was performed with the tcR package in R, normalizing sharing by the product of cloneset sizes. To study raw recombination without the effects of thymic and clonal selection, out-of-frame nonproductive sequences were analyzed. Clones were called with MiXCR by TCRdb after fastp trimmed the public reads at Q25, and only in-frame beta chains were retained. Identical CDR3 protein sequences are pooled into one entry, listed with their most common genes and DNA. The V and J calls shown here were made by TCRdb, not taken from the authors' results. The sample profile shows roughly 630,000 distinct CDR3 sequences; 7.1% of them were found once. In total, the top ten clones hold around 1.6% of the sample.

These sequences were also reported in another study, on yellow fever vaccine responses in identical twins. As the second paper documents: The authors reported that the T cell response to vaccination in identical twins appeared partly convergent and partly personalized. In the study, vaccine-responding T cell clones were precisely tracked in identical twins.

This sequence originates from a woman under 30 in good health. The chain is encoded by TRBV15 joined to TRBJ1-1; the D gene is perhaps TRBD1, from 6 matching bases. Sequences were obtained from PBMCs. At the DNA level, the sequence is TGTGCCAGTTCGCCGGACAGAGATTTCATGAACACTGAAGCTTTCTTT. Its product reads: CASSPDRDFMNTEAFF. Extended through the reference TRBV15 and TRBJ1-1 proteins, this CDR3 yields the full variable domain: DAMVIQNPRYQVTQFGKPVTLSCSQTLNHNVMYWYQQKSSQAPKLLFHYYDKDFNNEADTPDNFQSRRPNTSFCFLDIRSPGLGDTAMYLCASSPDRDFMNTEAFFGQGTRLTVV.